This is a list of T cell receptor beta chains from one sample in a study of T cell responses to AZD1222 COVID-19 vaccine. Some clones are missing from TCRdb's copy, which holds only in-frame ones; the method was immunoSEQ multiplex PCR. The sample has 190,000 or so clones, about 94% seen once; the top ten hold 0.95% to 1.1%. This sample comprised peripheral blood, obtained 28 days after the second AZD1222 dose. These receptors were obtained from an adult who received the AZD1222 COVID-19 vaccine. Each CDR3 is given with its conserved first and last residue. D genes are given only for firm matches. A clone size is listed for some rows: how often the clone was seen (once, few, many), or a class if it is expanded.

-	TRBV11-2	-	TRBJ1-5	CASSLRVAEHSNQPQHF	TGTGCCAGCAGCTTAAGAGTCGCAGAACATAGCAATCAGCCCCAGCATTTT
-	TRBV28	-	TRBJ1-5	CASATQINQPQHF	TGTGCCAGCGCTACACAGATAAATCAGCCCCAGCATTTT
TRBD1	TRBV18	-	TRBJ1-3	CASSLLTGDRPSGSGNTIYF	TGTGCCAGCTCATTACTCACCGGGGACAGGCCTAGTGGCTCTGGAAACACCATATATTTT
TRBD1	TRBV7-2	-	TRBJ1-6	CASTLGQGVSPLHF	TGTGCCAGCACCCTTGGACAGGGGGTTTCACCCCTCCACTTT
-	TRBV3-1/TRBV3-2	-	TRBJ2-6	CASSQERRQTGANVLTF	TGTGCCAGCAGCCAAGAAAGGAGACAGACCGGGGCCAACGTCCTGACTTTC
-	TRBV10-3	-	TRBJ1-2	CAISVPGGEGYTF	TGTGCCATCAGTGTCCCGGGGGGGGAGGGCTACACCTTC
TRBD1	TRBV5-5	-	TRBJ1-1	CASSLTGGVGTEAFF	TGTGCCAGCAGCTTAACAGGGGGGGTAGGCACTGAAGCTTTCTTT
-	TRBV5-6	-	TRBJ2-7	CALKGQQAYEQYF	TGTGCCTTGAAGGGGCAACAAGCCTACGAGCAGTACTTC
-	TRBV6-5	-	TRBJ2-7	CASNSPGRNYEQYF	TGTGCCAGCAACAGCCCAGGGCGTAACTACGAGCAGTACTTC
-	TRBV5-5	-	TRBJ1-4	CASRTGEKLFF	TGTGCCAGCAGGACTGGGGAAAAACTGTTTTTT
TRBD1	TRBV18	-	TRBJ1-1	CASSPLPDRAEAFF	TGTGCCAGCTCACCACTGCCGGACAGGGCGGAAGCTTTCTTT
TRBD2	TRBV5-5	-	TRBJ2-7	CASSLASTSGGWEQYF	TGTGCCAGCAGCTTGGCTTCGACTAGCGGGGGGTGGGAGCAGTACTTC
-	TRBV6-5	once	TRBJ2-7	CASSSPQGPYEQYF	TGTGCCAGCAGTTCCCCACAGGGACCCTACGAGCAGTACTTC
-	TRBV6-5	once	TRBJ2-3	CASSWGGPTDTQYF	TGTGCCAGCAGTTGGGGCGGACCAACAGATACGCAGTATTTT
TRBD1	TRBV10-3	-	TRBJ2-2	CAISDPGGTGELFF	TGTGCCATCAGTGATCCAGGGGGCACCGGGGAGCTGTTTTTT
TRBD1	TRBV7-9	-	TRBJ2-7	CASTPRDRTYEQYF	TGTGCCAGCACCCCCCGGGACAGGACCTACGAGCAGTACTTC
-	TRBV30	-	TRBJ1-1	CAWSAYLNTEAFF	TGTGCCTGGAGTGCCTACTTGAACACTGAAGCTTTCTTT
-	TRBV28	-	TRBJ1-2	CASSLWLGGRGGYTF	TGTGCCAGCAGTTTATGGTTGGGGGGCCGCGGGGGCTACACCTTC
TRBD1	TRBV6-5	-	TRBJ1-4	CASKTGATNEKLFF	TGTGCCAGCAAGACAGGGGCAACTAATGAAAAACTGTTTTTT
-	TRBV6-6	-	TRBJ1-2	CASFPDRTYGYTF	TGTGCCAGTTTTCCTGACAGGACATATGGCTACACCTTC
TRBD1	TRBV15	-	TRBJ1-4	CATSRPGQVDEKLFF	TGTGCCACCAGCAGACCGGGACAGGTGGATGAAAAACTGTTTTTT
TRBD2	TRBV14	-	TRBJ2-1	CASTPGTSGESSYNEQFF	TGTGCCAGCACCCCCGGGACTAGCGGTGAGAGCTCCTACAATGAGCAGTTCTTC
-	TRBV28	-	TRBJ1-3	CASSSLRAGGNTIYF	TGTGCCAGCAGTTCACTCCGGGCGGGTGGAAACACCATATATTTT
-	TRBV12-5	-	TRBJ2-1	CASGLGGGSYNEQFF	TGTGCTAGTGGTTTGGGGGGTGGCTCCTACAATGAGCAGTTCTTC
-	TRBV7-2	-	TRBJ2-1	CASSPPSLGHEQFF	TGTGCCAGCAGCCCGCCGAGTCTGGGCCATGAGCAGTTCTTC
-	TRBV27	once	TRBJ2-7	CASSSFSGINEQYF	TGTGCCAGCAGTTCATTTTCAGGGATCAACGAGCAGTACTTC
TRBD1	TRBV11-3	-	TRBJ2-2	CASSSGTANTGELFF	TGTGCCAGCAGCTCCGGGACAGCGAACACCGGGGAGCTGTTTTTT
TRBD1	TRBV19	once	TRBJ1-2	CASRDGQGGYGYTF	TGTGCCAGTAGGGACGGACAGGGTGGGTATGGCTACACCTTC
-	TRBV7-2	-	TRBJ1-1	CASSATYSSPHTEAFF	TGTGCCAGCAGCGCTACCTATTCGTCACCCCATACTGAAGCTTTCTTT